This TCR beta chain was documented in a study of shared clonotypes between healthy human individuals. Naive CD45RA+ and memory CD45RA-negative subsets were split from CD4+ cells. General study findings and limits: Generation probability values for non-shared clonotypes were lower than those for clonotypes shared by all four donors. Sampling covered blood only; tissue repertoires likely differ.

Comments on this clone: Its antigen is not identified.

The protocol was immunoSEQ multiplex PCR, while the TCRdb copy is restricted to in-frame clones and leaves out a portion. This table holds 1,400,000 or so clones, approximately 98.5% found once. The CDR3 length is 16 residues. Germline V gene sequence: CDR1 SEHNR, CDR2 FQNEAQ (reference sequence). The V gene lost 0 bases and the J gene lost 8 bases, with 19 bases spanning the gap. This sequence originates from a man aged 25-40 years in good health. The sequenced material came from naive CD4+ T cells sorted from blood. The subset here: CD45RA+ positively selected. The gene calls are TRBV7-9 and TRBJ1-2, with a weak D call TRBD1 (6 bases). The CDR3 spells CASSLAGGGPVGGYTF. The CDR3 bases are TGTGCCAGCAGCTTAGCGGGAGGGGGACCGGTTGGAGGCTACACCTTC.